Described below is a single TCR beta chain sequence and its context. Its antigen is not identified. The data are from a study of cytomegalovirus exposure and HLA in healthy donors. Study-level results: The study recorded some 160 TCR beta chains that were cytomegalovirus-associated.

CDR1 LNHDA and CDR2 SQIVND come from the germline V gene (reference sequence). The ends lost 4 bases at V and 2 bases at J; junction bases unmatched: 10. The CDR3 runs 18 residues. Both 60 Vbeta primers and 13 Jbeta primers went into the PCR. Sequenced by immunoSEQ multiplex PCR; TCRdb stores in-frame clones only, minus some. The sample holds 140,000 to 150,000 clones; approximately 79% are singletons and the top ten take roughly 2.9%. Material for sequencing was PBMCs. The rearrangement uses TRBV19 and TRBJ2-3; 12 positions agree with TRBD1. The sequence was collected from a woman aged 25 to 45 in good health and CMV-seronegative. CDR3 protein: CASSTGQGATGYTDTQYF. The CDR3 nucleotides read TGTGCCAGTAGTACGGGACAGGGGGCAACGGGCTACACAGATACGCAGTATTTT.